This is a list of T cell receptor beta chains from one sample in a study of T cell responses to AZD1222 COVID-19 vaccine. The repertoire was sequenced with immunoSEQ multiplex PCR; TCRdb's copy has only in-frame clones and lacks some. Of 140,000 or so clones detected, 90% to 95% appear once; the ten largest clones hold 9% to 15%. Sequencing used peripheral blood, obtained after recovery from COVID-19. The receptors originated from an adult who had recovered from COVID-19. Both conserved end residues are part of each CDR3. D genes are given only for firm matches. Size is stated for part of the rows, as once, few or many counts, or as a class when the clone is expanded.

j_gene: TRBJ1-4; v_gene: TRBV6-4; d_gene: .; abundance: once; CDR3nt: TGTGCCAGCACCAAGGGGGGGGCGCTAGTTGCAACTAATGAAAAACTGTTTTTT; CDR3aa: CASTKGGALVATNEKLFF
j_gene: TRBJ1-6; v_gene: TRBV30; d_gene: .; abundance: few; CDR3nt: TGTGCCTGGGGGCTGAACAATTCACCCCTCCACTTT; CDR3aa: CAWGLNNSPLHF
j_gene: TRBJ1-1; v_gene: TRBV28; d_gene: .; abundance: .; CDR3nt: TGTGCCAGCAGTCCAACACGGACAGCTAACACTGAAGCTTTCTTT; CDR3aa: CASSPTRTANTEAFF
j_gene: TRBJ1-2; v_gene: TRBV5-1; d_gene: .; abundance: .; CDR3nt: TGCGCCAGCAGCTTGGACGAGGGGCTGATCTATGGCTACACCTTC; CDR3aa: CASSLDEGLIYGYTF
j_gene: TRBJ1-2; v_gene: TRBV5-5; d_gene: .; abundance: .; CDR3nt: TGTGCCAGCAGTCCGGGCCCCTTACCTAACTATGGCTACACCTTC; CDR3aa: CASSPGPLPNYGYTF
j_gene: TRBJ2-1; v_gene: TRBV7-3; d_gene: .; abundance: .; CDR3nt: TGTGCCAGCAGCTTAACGGCGGCAAGCGATGAGCAGTTCTTC; CDR3aa: CASSLTAASDEQFF
j_gene: TRBJ1-2; v_gene: TRBV19; d_gene: .; abundance: few; CDR3nt: TGTGCCAGTAGTCTCGGGGCAGAGACTAACTATGGCTACACCTTC; CDR3aa: CASSLGAETNYGYTF
j_gene: TRBJ1-2; v_gene: TRBV6-5; d_gene: TRBD1; abundance: .; CDR3nt: TGTGCCAGCAGGAGGGACAGGGGGGACTATGGCTACACCTTC; CDR3aa: CASRRDRGDYGYTF
j_gene: TRBJ2-3; v_gene: TRBV4-1; d_gene: .; abundance: .; CDR3nt: TGCGCCAGCAGCCAAGATTCGGCCACAGATACGCAGTATTTT; CDR3aa: CASSQDSATDTQYF
j_gene: TRBJ2-1; v_gene: TRBV7-2; d_gene: .; abundance: .; CDR3nt: TGTGCCAGCAGCTTAGGGGCGAATTATTACAATGAGCAGTTCTTC; CDR3aa: CASSLGANYYNEQFF
j_gene: TRBJ1-1; v_gene: TRBV2; d_gene: TRBD1; abundance: .; CDR3nt: TGTGCCAGTACAGGGGGCTCCACAATCATGAACACTGAAGCTTTCTTT; CDR3aa: CASTGGSTIMNTEAFF
j_gene: TRBJ1-2; v_gene: TRBV28; d_gene: .; abundance: .; CDR3nt: TGTGCCAGCAGGCGGGGTTACTATGGCTACACCTTC; CDR3aa: CASRRGYYGYTF
j_gene: TRBJ2-7; v_gene: TRBV27; d_gene: .; abundance: .; CDR3nt: TGTGCCAGCAGTTTAGGACAGTCCTACGAGCAGTACTTC; CDR3aa: CASSLGQSYEQYF
j_gene: TRBJ1-5; v_gene: TRBV2; d_gene: .; abundance: .; CDR3nt: TGTGCCAGCAGTGAGTTACAGGACACGGGGCCGGATCAGCCCCAGCATTTT; CDR3aa: CASSELQDTGPDQPQHF
j_gene: TRBJ1-2; v_gene: TRBV19; d_gene: .; abundance: .; CDR3nt: TGTGCCAGTAGTATTGGGGTTAACTATGGCTACACCTTC; CDR3aa: CASSIGVNYGYTF
j_gene: TRBJ2-5; v_gene: TRBV6-5; d_gene: TRBD1; abundance: .; CDR3nt: TGTGCCAGCAGTTCAGCAGGGGGTGTGGAGACCCAGTACTTC; CDR3aa: CASSSAGGVETQYF
j_gene: TRBJ1-2; v_gene: TRBV19; d_gene: .; abundance: few; CDR3nt: TGTGCCAGTAAGTCCTACGGCTTCTATGGCTACACCTTC; CDR3aa: CASKSYGFYGYTF
j_gene: TRBJ1-2; v_gene: TRBV18; d_gene: .; abundance: once; CDR3nt: TGTGCCAGCTCACCAGCGGGACACACTAACTATGGCTACACCTTC; CDR3aa: CASSPAGHTNYGYTF
j_gene: TRBJ1-4; v_gene: TRBV7-6; d_gene: .; abundance: .; CDR3nt: TGTGCCAGCAGCTTAGGACTTACAGGGCTTAATGAAAAACTGTTTTTT; CDR3aa: CASSLGLTGLNEKLFF
j_gene: TRBJ2-1; v_gene: TRBV9; d_gene: TRBD2; abundance: .; CDR3nt: TGTGCCAGCAGCGAGCTCTACTACCCTAGCGGGAGCCGGAATGAGCAGTTCTTC; CDR3aa: CASSELYYPSGSRNEQFF
j_gene: TRBJ2-1; v_gene: TRBV24-1; d_gene: TRBD2; abundance: few; CDR3nt: TGTGCCACCAGAGGGACTAGCGGACAGAGCAATGAGCAGTTCTTC; CDR3aa: CATRGTSGQSNEQFF
j_gene: TRBJ2-2; v_gene: TRBV5-1; d_gene: .; abundance: .; CDR3nt: TGCGCCAGCAGCTTGGCCCAGGCGAACACCGGGGAGCTGTTTTTT; CDR3aa: CASSLAQANTGELFF
j_gene: TRBJ2-3; v_gene: TRBV9; d_gene: .; abundance: .; CDR3nt: TGTGCCAGCAGCGTAGGTCCGTCAGGGGAGATGAACACAGATACGCAGTATTTT; CDR3aa: CASSVGPSGEMNTDTQYF
j_gene: TRBJ2-7; v_gene: TRBV28; d_gene: TRBD1; abundance: .; CDR3nt: TGTGCCAGCAGTTTGCTTCGGACAGGGGGCCTTTACGAGCAGTACTTC; CDR3aa: CASSLLRTGGLYEQYF
j_gene: TRBJ2-3; v_gene: TRBV7-2; d_gene: .; abundance: .; CDR3nt: TGTGCCAGCACCTTAGGGGGTAGCAGCACAGATACGCAGTATTTT; CDR3aa: CASTLGGSSTDTQYF
j_gene: TRBJ2-1; v_gene: TRBV11-2; d_gene: TRBD2; abundance: .; CDR3nt: TGTGCCAGCAGCCCTATCCGGGGGAGGGCCGACTCCTACAATGAGCAGTTCTTC; CDR3aa: CASSPIRGRADSYNEQFF
j_gene: TRBJ1-2; v_gene: TRBV6-5; d_gene: .; abundance: .; CDR3nt: TGTGCCAGCAGTCCTCGGGGGGGGTGGTACGGCTACACCTTC; CDR3aa: CASSPRGGWYGYTF
j_gene: TRBJ2-1; v_gene: TRBV29-1; d_gene: TRBD1; abundance: .; CDR3nt: TGCAGCGCCCTCCGGGACAGGGACTACAATGAGCAGTTCTTC; CDR3aa: CSALRDRDYNEQFF
j_gene: TRBJ2-2; v_gene: TRBV19; d_gene: TRBD2; abundance: once; CDR3nt: TGTGCCAGTAGTATTGGGGCGGGAGCTCCGTCCGGGGAGCTGTTTTTT; CDR3aa: CASSIGAGAPSGELFF
j_gene: TRBJ1-1; v_gene: TRBV6-1; d_gene: .; abundance: .; CDR3nt: TGTGCCAGCAGTGAATGGTTTGAAGCTTTCTTT; CDR3aa: CASSEWFEAFF
j_gene: TRBJ2-7; v_gene: TRBV28; d_gene: .; abundance: .; CDR3nt: TGTGCCAGCAGGGATGGCGGGAACTCCTACGAGCAGTACTTC; CDR3aa: CASRDGGNSYEQYF
j_gene: TRBJ2-5; v_gene: TRBV5-1; d_gene: .; abundance: .; CDR3nt: TGCGCCAGCAGCTTTGACAGGCTCCAAGAGACCCAGTACTTC; CDR3aa: CASSFDRLQETQYF
j_gene: TRBJ2-4; v_gene: TRBV28; d_gene: .; abundance: .; CDR3nt: TGTGCCAGCAGTCCTTTTCCCGGGGTTCAGTACTTC; CDR3aa: CASSPFPGVQYF
j_gene: TRBJ1-1; v_gene: TRBV28; d_gene: .; abundance: .; CDR3nt: TGTGCCAGCGGGCATCCTTCTTATGGGGCATCGAACACTGAAGCTTTCTTT; CDR3aa: CASGHPSYGASNTEAFF